This T cell receptor (beta chain) was recovered during a study of somatic mutations in cytotoxic T cells in rheumatoid arthritis. Study-wide points: The antigen targets of the expanded CD8+ clones were unknown.

Assay: immunoSEQ multiplex PCR; the TCRdb copy retains only in-frame clones and omits some. Of roughly 20,000 clones in the sample, about 80% were seen once. The V end was cut by 3 bases, the J end by 11 bases, with 13 bases between. CDR3 length equals 12 residues. Germline CDR1 and CDR2: MNHNS and SASEGT. CD4+ and CD8+ cells were isolated by positive magnetic bead selection, with purity checked by flow cytometry. A note on this clone: Its specificity is unknown.

The sequenced material came from CD8+ T cells sorted from blood. The receptor comes from an adult with rheumatoid arthritis. V is TRBV6-1 and J is TRBJ1-1; D might be TRBD1 (6 bases). CDR3 nucleotide sequence: TGTGCCAGCAGTGACAGGGGAGGAAGTGCTTTCTTT. Encoded protein: CASSDRGGSAFF.